This T cell receptor beta chain is drawn from a study of cytomegalovirus exposure and HLA in healthy donors. The validation cohort, a group of more than 100 subjects, included the donors and was separate from the roughly 670-subject first cohort. V shed 0 bases and J 0 bases; nucleotides not matched to a gene: 7. The CDR3 covers 17 residues. Germline loops: CDR1 SGHRS, CDR2 YFSETQ. Produced via immunoSEQ multiplex PCR; TCRdb's table is partial and in-frame only. The table records fewer than 200,000 clones, 80% to 90% of them present only once. The sample comprised PBMCs. The chain carries TRBV5-1 and TRBJ2-3; 7 bases fit TRBD1. The source of this sequence is a woman in her thirties in good health and CMV-seronegative. The CDR3 DNA is TGCGCCAGCAGCTTGGTAAACAGGGGAGCTAGCACAGATACGCAGTATTTT. This sequence encodes CASSLVNRGASTDTQYF.